This T cell receptor beta chain was captured in a study of beta chain features in type 1 diabetes (dated by TCRdb to 2016 to 2019). Context from the whole study: Patients and healthy donors did not differ in mean age, gender distribution, total cell number or subset yield. Across all samples, roughly 110,000,000 sorted cells were examined, and cell number per subset correlated strongly with RNA yield. The study compared the TCRB repertoires of sorted circulating CD4+ T cell subsets in recently diagnosed type 1 diabetes patients with those in matched healthy donors. Regulatory and stem cell-like memory subsets were obtained from only 8 patients and roughly eight healthy donors, while naive and central memory subsets were obtained from all 30 or so donors.

The table lists this clone with a few counts. The specificity of this receptor is unknown. No quality values exist for individual bases; no much larger clone is one base distant. From each donor, a single peripheral blood sample of around 120 mL on average was drawn into heparinised tubes. Naive, central memory, regulatory and stem cell-like memory CD4+ T cells were sorted on a BD FACSAria II using a panel including CD45RO, CCR7, CD25, CD127, CD95 and CD27. Purity was above 98% for every sorted population. PBMCs were isolated immediately by Lymphoprep density gradient centrifugation and stained directly without culture. So that batch effects would be minimized, each experiment stained and sorted samples in pairs, pairing one healthy donor with one patient. All of the isolated RNA was reverse transcribed with the High Capacity cDNA Reverse Transcription Kit, so expressed TCRB transcripts were sequenced. Deep immunoSEQ sequencing was applied to naive, central memory and regulatory T cell samples, giving an average of approximately 4 million total reads per sample. Sorted cells were lysed in RLT buffer, and RNA was extracted using DNase-treated RNeasy Micro or Mini kits according to cell number. To prevent cross-contamination, each cell subset was processed individually, whereas patient and healthy donor samples were processed jointly. The immunoSEQ multiplex PCR was used to amplify TCRB sequences from cDNA, yielding 87-bp fragments that span the CDR3 region. The amplicons were sequenced using the Illumina HiSeq platform. The original methods were these. PCR bias was computationally corrected using synthetic template baselines, reads within Hamming distance 2 were collapsed, and singletons that could not be merged were discarded. By aligning reads against IMGT, V, D and J genes, CDR3 length, and insertions or deletions at six rearrangement sites were assigned. Within each subset, clonotype counts were normalized to the number of sorted cells before true diversity and Gini coefficients were calculated with the tcR R package. Repertoire sharing was quantified using the overlap coefficient calculated on TCRB nucleotide sequences. Out-of-frame TCRB sequences from naive cells were analyzed to stand in for the pre-selection repertoire. As stored in TCRdb, this immuneACCESS dataset retains in-frame rearrangements with V and J assigned. A fraction of the clones does not appear; measured against another copy, unresolved V genes explain less than half of the discrepancy, and the remainder lacks a known reason. V, J and clone size are taken as reported in that table, and D and trimming were inferred from the DNA itself. Counted in this sample were 600,000 to 700,000 clones; 12% of them appeared once. The ten largest clones capture roughly 0.11% of the sample.

Study-wide conclusions, independent of this receptor: PCR may preferentially amplify shorter templates, but because patient and control samples were amplified and corrected together, any resulting skew would affect both groups equally. Naive, central memory and regulatory TCRB repertoires appeared to be more alike among patients than among healthy donors. HLA sub-analyses involved small numbers of individuals, so any influence of HLA type on TCRB rearrangement remained unresolved. Sequencing cDNA rather than genomic DNA could over-represent highly expressing activated cells, although activation and CD3 levels did not differ between groups. Patients with type 1 diabetes made fewer insertions and deleted more nucleotides at VDJ recombination sites, implying thymic rearrangement abnormalities. In all four CD4+ subsets, TCRB CDR3 length was moderately but significantly shorter in type 1 diabetes patients.

CDR1 and CDR2 are read off the germline V gene as MNHNS and SASEGT. The CDR3 starts with the cysteine, ends with the phenylalanine, and has 14 residues. The DNA shown is the 42-base CDR3, in frame from base 1. V is shortened by 1 base, J by 3 bases, and the region joining them spans 10 bases. Material: naive CD4+ T cells from blood. The cell subset or site label corresponds to: true naive CD4+ T cells. The chain is encoded by TRBV6-1 joined to TRBJ2-7, with the D call perhaps TRBD1 or TRBD2, as 5 bases match in each case. The receptor comes from a man aged 25-40 years with type 1 diabetes. The CDR3 in this case is CASSEVGDIYEQYF. The DNA reads TGTGCCAGCAGTGAAGTGGGGGATATCTACGAGCAGTACTTC.